What follows describes a single TCR beta chain. The antigen is unknown. This sample was taken from a study of cytomegalovirus exposure and HLA in healthy donors. General observations from the study: The authors later linked a missense DCLRE1C variant to TCR beta V- and J-gene trimming. An analysis was carried out later, and it reportedly showed fewer N-insertions in an Asian-associated ancestry cluster than the approximately 700-donor mean. The study put 150 to 200 TCR beta chains on its list as cytomegalovirus-associated. In vitro confirmation showed three CMV-associated chains to be CMV antigen specific.

The J segment lost 6 bases and the V segment lost 0 bases, leaving 7 bases of the junction unmatched. Germline V gene lookup returns CDR1 MGHRA and CDR2 YSYEKL. The CDR3 consists of 16 residues. It was with 60 Vbeta and 13 Jbeta primers that the PCR ran. Method: immunoSEQ multiplex PCR; TCRdb's copy keeps in-frame clones and lacks some. This sample carries about 160,000 clones, 65% to 90% of them seen once, and the ten largest clones take approximately 2%. The sample consisted of PBMCs. The chain joins TRBV4-1 to TRBJ2-4, with 8 bases fitting TRBD2. This clonotype was sampled from a woman younger than 35 in good health and CMV-seronegative. The CDR3 coding sequence is TGCGCCAGCAGCCAAGAACCGGGGGGGCCCCCAAACATTCAGTACTTC. This gives the protein CASSQEPGGPPNIQYF.